These T cell receptor beta chains were read from a single sample in a study of radiotherapy plus CTLA-4 blockade in lung cancer. The protocol was immunoSEQ multiplex PCR, while the TCRdb copy is restricted to in-frame clones and leaves out a portion. The sample has roughly 69,000 clones, roughly three quarters seen once; the top ten hold about 17%. The sequencing here drew on peripheral blood, taken from a patient treated with radiotherapy plus ipilimumab. The receptors come from a human donor with non-small cell lung cancer whose response to radiotherapy plus ipilimumab could not be evaluated. Some clones in this sample may be carry-over from other donors' samples. Each CDR3 is given without its conserved first and last residue. The order of the fields is D gene, V gene, J gene, CDR3 protein. D genes are given only for firm matches.

-,TRBV30,TRBJ1-4,AWSTGSGTNEKLF
TRBD1,TRBV7-6,TRBJ2-7,ASSSPGQGHYEQY
-,TRBV5-1,TRBJ2-1,ASSWGGASNEQF
-,TRBV5-1,TRBJ2-5,ASSLGTRGETQY
-,TRBV30,TRBJ2-1,AGSGGAGYNEQF
TRBD1,TRBV7-2,TRBJ2-5,ASSHRTGQETQY
TRBD1,TRBV6-1,TRBJ1-4,ASRWTGGINEKLF
TRBD2,TRBV5-1,TRBJ2-3,ASSLGGGADTQY
TRBD1,TRBV6-5,TRBJ2-7,ASSYRGTGTYEQY
-,TRBV5-1,TRBJ1-1,ASSLDGGNTEAF
-,TRBV11-1,TRBJ1-3,ASSSWTRGNTIY
-,TRBV7-2,TRBJ2-1,ASSPRRGNEQF
-,TRBV5-8,TRBJ2-5,ASSLGQTAPETQY
TRBD1,TRBV9,TRBJ2-1,ASSVVGTGKNEQF
-,TRBV6-6,TRBJ1-3,ASSYSTGPGNTIY
TRBD1,TRBV5-6,TRBJ1-2,ASSPGQDYGYT
-,TRBV6-1,TRBJ2-2,ASIREVGELF
TRBD2,TRBV10-3,TRBJ2-1,AIRLTSGGHNEQF
-,TRBV5-1,TRBJ1-2,ASSLAPGGHGYT
TRBD2,TRBV28,TRBJ2-7,ASRGSGAYEQY
TRBD2,TRBV5-4,TRBJ2-3,ASSPSGGPFRDTQY
TRBD1,TRBV5-4,TRBJ1-4,ASSSGTGYEKLF
-,TRBV4-1,TRBJ1-1,ASSQDEGPNTEAF
-,TRBV5-1,TRBJ2-3,ASSYEGADTQY
-,TRBV19,TRBJ1-2,ASSQEGANYGYT
TRBD1,TRBV28,TRBJ2-2,ASTYRGTGELF
-,TRBV7-9,TRBJ1-5,ASSFRGGSDQPQH
TRBD1,TRBV27,TRBJ1-2,ASSPPGQGLLNGYT
TRBD1,TRBV9,TRBJ2-3,ASSVVTGTVADTQY
TRBD2,TRBV5-1,TRBJ2-5,ASSYSGGGETQY
-,TRBV6-5,TRBJ2-5,ASSYGPGPEAQY
-,TRBV7-2,TRBJ1-3,ASSLKSRGGNTIY
TRBD2,TRBV5-1,TRBJ2-7,ASSLDAGGSYEQY
TRBD1,TRBV4-3,TRBJ1-3,ASSQEETGVPSGNTIY
TRBD2,TRBV9,TRBJ2-3,ASSVTGRGMQY
-,TRBV5-1,TRBJ1-5,ASSFDGQPNQPQH
TRBD1,TRBV18,TRBJ1-2,ASSPDREDYGYT
TRBD2,TRBV4-2,TRBJ2-7,ASSQDPGGGGREQY
-,TRBV4-2,TRBJ1-6,ASSQAEGVDSSYNSPLH
TRBD1,TRBV5-1,TRBJ2-5,ASSGQGTQETQY
TRBD1,TRBV6-5,TRBJ1-2,ASRRSHRGYGYT
TRBD2,TRBV6-5,TRBJ2-7,ASSSGGTAYEQY
TRBD1,TRBV27,TRBJ1-6,ASSGTGSSPLH
-,TRBV5-6,TRBJ1-2,ASSQGGGYT
TRBD2,TRBV6-1,TRBJ2-1,ASSEGSSGGFEQF
TRBD2,TRBV5-1,TRBJ2-1,ASSLGTSSTIYNEQF
-,TRBV6-5,TRBJ1-5,ASGTGDQPQH
TRBD1,TRBV4-1,TRBJ2-2,ASSLRQGPNTGELF
-,TRBV27,TRBJ1-2,ASSLFGQGDYGYT
TRBD1,TRBV20-1,TRBJ2-1,SATGGGEQF
TRBD1,TRBV5-1,TRBJ1-1,ASSARQGTNTEAF
-,TRBV28,TRBJ2-3,ASSFPVADTQY